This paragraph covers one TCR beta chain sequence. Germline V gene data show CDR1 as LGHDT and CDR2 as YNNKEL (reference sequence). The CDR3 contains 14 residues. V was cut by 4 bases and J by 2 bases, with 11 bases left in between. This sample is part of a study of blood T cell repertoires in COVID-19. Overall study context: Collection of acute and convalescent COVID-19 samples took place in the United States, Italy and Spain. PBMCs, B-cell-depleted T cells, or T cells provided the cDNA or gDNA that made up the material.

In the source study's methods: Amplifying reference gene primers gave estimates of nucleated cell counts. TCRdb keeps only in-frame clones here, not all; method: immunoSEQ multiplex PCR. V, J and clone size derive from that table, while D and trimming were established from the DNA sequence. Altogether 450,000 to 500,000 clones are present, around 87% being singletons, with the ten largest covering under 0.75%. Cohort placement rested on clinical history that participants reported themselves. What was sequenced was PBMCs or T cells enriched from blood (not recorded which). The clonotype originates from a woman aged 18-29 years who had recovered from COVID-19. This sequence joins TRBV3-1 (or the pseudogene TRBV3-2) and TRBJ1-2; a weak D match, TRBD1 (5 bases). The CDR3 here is CASSRGGENYGYTF. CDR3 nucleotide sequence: TGTGCCAGCAGCCGGGGAGGGGAGAACTATGGCTACACCTTC.